This TCR beta chain was sequenced in a study of CD8 T cells in ankylosing spondylitis. Study-level findings and limits: Within ankylosing spondylitis blood, a TCR beta motif made up of eight or nine highly homologous variants appeared to be characteristic. Reportedly, matched ankylosing spondylitis synovial fluid was significantly enriched for disease-linked clones.

Details on this clonotype: The antigen is unknown.

Via MiXCR, TCRdb re-called the 5' RACE reads, giving one row per CDR3 protein. This sample has around 250,000 distinct CDR3 sequences, with under 20% found just once. Per germline, CDR1 SGHRS and CDR2 YFSETQ. The CDR3 consists of 14 residues. The V end lost 0 bases, the J end lost 5 bases, and 12 bases lay between the germline ends. The chain links TRBV5-1 to TRBJ2-7; D may be TRBD1 (6 bases). The specimen was blood, either unsorted or a sorted T cell fraction (not recorded which). The receptor was derived from a male donor with ankylosing spondylitis or in good health (not recorded which). Here the CDR3 reads CASSLGQALDEQYF. In DNA form, the CDR3 reads TGCGCCAGCAGCTTGGGACAGGCACTCGACGAGCAGTACTTC.